The entry that follows covers one TCR beta chain sequence. The V gene end was trimmed by 6 bases and the J gene end by 4 bases; junction bases not matched to a gene: 2. Germline V CDR1 and CDR2: MDHEN, SYDVKM. The CDR3 sequence is 12 residues long. The source of the sample is a study of blood T cell repertoires in COVID-19. Looking at the study overall: Spain, Italy and the United States supplied samples that represented acute and convalescent COVID-19. PBMCs, B-cell-depleted T cells, or T cells provided the cDNA or gDNA that made up the material.

Under the authors' procedure: Estimation of nucleated cell counts was performed using reference gene primer amplification. Here immunoSEQ multiplex PCR was the method, and the copy in TCRdb shows in-frame clones only, minus some. V and J calls plus clone size are reproduced from that table; the DNA served to infer D and trimming. The sample contains some 170,000 clones, about three quarters of which appear only once. The origin of this receptor is a man aged 70-80 years with acute or convalescent COVID-19. The genes are TRBV28 and TRBJ1-2, with 7 positions matching TRBD1. Material: peripheral blood. The chain's CDR3 is CASSRTGYGYTF. For the CDR3, the DNA is TGTGCCAGCAGCCGGACAGGCTATGGCTACACCTTC.